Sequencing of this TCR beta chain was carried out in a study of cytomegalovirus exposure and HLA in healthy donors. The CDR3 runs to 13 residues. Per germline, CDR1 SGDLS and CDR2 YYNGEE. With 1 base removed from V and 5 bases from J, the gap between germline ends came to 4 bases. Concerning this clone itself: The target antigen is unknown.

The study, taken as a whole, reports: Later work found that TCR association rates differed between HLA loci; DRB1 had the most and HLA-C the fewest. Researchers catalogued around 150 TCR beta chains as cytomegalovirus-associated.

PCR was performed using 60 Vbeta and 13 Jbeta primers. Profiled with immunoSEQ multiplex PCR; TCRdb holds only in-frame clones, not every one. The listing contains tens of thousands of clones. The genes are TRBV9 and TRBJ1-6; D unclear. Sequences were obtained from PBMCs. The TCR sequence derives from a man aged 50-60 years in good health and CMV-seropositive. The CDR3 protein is CASSVTDNSPLHF. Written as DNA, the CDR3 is TGTGCCAGCAGCGTAACAGATAATTCACCCCTCCACTTT.